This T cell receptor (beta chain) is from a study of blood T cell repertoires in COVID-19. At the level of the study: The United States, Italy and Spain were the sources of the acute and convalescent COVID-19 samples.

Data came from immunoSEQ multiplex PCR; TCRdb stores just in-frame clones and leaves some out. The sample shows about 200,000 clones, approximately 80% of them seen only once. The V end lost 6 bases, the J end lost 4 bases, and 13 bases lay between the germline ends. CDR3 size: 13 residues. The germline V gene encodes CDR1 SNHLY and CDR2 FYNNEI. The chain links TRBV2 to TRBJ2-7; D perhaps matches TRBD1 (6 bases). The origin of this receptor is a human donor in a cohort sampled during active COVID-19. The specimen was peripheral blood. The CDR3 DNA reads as TGTGCCAGCAGCGTCGGACAGCTTTACGAGCAGTACTTC. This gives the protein CASSVGQLYEQYF.